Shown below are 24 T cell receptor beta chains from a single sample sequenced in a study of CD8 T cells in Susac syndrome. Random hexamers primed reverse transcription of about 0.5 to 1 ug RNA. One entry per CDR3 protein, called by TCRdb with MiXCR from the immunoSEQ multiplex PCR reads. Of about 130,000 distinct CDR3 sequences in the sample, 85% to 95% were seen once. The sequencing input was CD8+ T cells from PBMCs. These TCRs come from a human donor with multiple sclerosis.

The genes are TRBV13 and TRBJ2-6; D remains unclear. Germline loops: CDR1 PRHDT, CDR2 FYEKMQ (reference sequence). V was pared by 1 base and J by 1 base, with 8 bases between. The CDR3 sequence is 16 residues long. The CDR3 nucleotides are TGTGCCAGCAGCTTAGTAGCCAGTTCTGGGGCCAACGTCCTGACTTTC. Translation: CASSLVASSGANVLTF.

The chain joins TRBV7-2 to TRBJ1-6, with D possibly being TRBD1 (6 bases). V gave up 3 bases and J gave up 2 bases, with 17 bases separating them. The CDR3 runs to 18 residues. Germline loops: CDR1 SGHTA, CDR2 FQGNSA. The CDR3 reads CASSFPLLPGAYNSPLHF. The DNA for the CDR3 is TGTGCCAGCAGCTTTCCCCTCTTACCAGGGGCCTATAATTCACCCCTCCACTTT.

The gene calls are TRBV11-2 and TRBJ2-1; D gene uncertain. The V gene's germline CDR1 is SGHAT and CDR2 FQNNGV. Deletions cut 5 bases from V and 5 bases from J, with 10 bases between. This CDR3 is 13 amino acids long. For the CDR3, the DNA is TGTGCCAGCAGCACCCGACCCAACAATGAGCAGTTCTTC. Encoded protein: CASSTRPNNEQFF.

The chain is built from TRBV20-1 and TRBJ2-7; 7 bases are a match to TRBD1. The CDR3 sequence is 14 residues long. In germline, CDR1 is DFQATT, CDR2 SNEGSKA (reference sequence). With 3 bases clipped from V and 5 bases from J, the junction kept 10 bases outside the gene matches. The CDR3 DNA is TGCAGTGCTAGCTACAGGGGCCTCCCCAACGAGCAGTACTTC. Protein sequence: CSASYRGLPNEQYF.

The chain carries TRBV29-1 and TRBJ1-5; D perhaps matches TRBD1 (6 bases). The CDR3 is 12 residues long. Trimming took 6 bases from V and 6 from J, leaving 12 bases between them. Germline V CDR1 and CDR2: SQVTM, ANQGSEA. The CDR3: CSVATGSQPQHF. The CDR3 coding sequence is TGCAGCGTAGCAACAGGGTCTCAGCCCCAGCATTTT.

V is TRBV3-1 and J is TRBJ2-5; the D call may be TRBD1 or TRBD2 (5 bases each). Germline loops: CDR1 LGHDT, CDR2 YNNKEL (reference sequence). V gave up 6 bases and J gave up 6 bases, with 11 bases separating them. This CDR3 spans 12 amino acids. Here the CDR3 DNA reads TGTGCCAGCAGTGGGGACCCCAAGACCCAGTACTTC. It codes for CASSGDPKTQYF.

The CDR3 DNA is TGCAGCGTAGCGGGGGGTTCCTATGGCTACACCTTC. Translating gives CSVAGGSYGYTF. V gene TRBV29-1 combines with J gene TRBJ1-2; a weak D match, TRBD1 (5 bases). Germline V gives CDR1 SQVTM, CDR2 ANQGSEA. The CDR3 has 12 amino acids. With 6 bases removed from V and 4 bases from J, the gap between germline ends came to 12 bases.

The DNA of the CDR3 is TGTGCCAGCAGTTTATCCTACAGGGGAGTAGACTACGAGCAGTACTTC. It yields the protein CASSLSYRGVDYEQYF. The chain combines TRBV27 with TRBJ2-7; 7 bases are shared with TRBD1. The V gene's germline CDR1 is MNHEY and CDR2 SMNVEV (reference sequence). The junction had 8 bases not matched to a gene; V was cut back by 0 bases and J by 3 bases. CDR3 length: 16 amino acids.

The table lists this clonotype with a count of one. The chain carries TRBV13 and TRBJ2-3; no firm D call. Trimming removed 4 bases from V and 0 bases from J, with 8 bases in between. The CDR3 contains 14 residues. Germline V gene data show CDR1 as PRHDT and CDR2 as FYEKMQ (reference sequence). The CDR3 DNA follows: TGTGCCAGCAGCTCCCGGACGAGCACAGATACGCAGTATTTT. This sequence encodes CASSSRTSTDTQYF.

CDR3 nucleotide sequence: TGCGCCAGCAGCCACAGGGACGGCGCCTACGAGCAGTACTTC. Its protein product is CASSHRDGAYEQYF. This rearrangement joins TRBV4-1 to TRBJ2-7; D assignment may be TRBD1 or TRBD2 (5 bases each). Germline V gene sequence: CDR1 MGHRA, CDR2 YSYEKL. There are 14 residues in the CDR3. Trimming stripped 3 bases from V and 2 bases from J, with 11 bases between.

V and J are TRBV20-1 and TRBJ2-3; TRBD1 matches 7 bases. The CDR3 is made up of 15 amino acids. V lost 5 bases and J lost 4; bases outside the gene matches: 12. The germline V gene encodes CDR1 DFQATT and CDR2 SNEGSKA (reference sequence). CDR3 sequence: CSADADREYPDTQYF. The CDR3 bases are TGCAGTGCTGATGCCGACAGGGAGTACCCAGATACGCAGTATTTT.

The CDR3 reads CASRGGQENHNEQFF. CDR3 coding DNA: TGTGCCAGCAGAGGGGGACAGGAGAATCACAATGAGCAGTTCTTC. The chain combines TRBV6-1 with TRBJ2-1; 8 bases line up with TRBD1. The germline V gene encodes CDR1 MNHNS and CDR2 SASEGT. Trimming removed 6 bases from V and 5 bases from J; junction bases left unmatched: 9. The CDR3 spans 15 residues.

The DNA for the CDR3 is TGTGCCAGCTGGGAGCGGGGGGGCTACAATGAGCAGTTCTTC. Translated, it gives CASWERGGYNEQFF. The chain links TRBV7-8 to TRBJ2-1; 10 nucleotides align to TRBD2. V trimming: 8 bases; J trimming: 3 bases; junction bases outside the gene matches: 4. Germline CDR1 is SGHVS and CDR2 is FQNEAQ. CDR3 length: 14 amino acids.

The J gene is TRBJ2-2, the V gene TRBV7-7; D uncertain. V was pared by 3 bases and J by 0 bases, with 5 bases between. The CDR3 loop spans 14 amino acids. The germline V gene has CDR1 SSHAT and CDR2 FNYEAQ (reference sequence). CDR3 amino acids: CASSFTTNTGELFF. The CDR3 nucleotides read TGTGCCAGCAGCTTTACTACGAACACCGGGGAGCTGTTTTTT.

The CDR3 region is CASGQSTYEQYV. CDR3 coding DNA: TGTGCCAGCGGACAGAGCACCTACGAGCAGTACGTC. This chain links TRBV2 with TRBJ2-7; D is perhaps TRBD1 (6 bases). CDR3 length: 12 residues. Germline V gives CDR1 SNHLY, CDR2 FYNNEI. V was clipped by 8 bases and J by 2 bases, with 10 bases between them.

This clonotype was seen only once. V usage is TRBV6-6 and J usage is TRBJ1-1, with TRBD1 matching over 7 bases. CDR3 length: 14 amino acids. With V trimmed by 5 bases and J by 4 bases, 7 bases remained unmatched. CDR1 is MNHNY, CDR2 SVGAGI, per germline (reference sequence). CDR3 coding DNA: TGTGCCAGCAGTCACGACAGGGAGATCACTGAAGCTTTCTTT. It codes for CASSHDREITEAFF.

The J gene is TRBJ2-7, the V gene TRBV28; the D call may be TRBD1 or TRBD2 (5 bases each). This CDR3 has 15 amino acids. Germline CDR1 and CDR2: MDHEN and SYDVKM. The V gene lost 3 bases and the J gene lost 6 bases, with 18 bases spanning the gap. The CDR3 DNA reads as TGTGCCAGCAGTTTTAAGTGGTCGGGGCAACGCGAGCAGTACTTC. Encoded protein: CASSFKWSGQREQYF.

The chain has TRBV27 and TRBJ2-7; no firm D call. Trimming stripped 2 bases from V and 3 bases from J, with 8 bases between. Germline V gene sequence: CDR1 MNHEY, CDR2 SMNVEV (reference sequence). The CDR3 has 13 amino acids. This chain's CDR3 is CASSLEQNYEQYF. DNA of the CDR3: TGTGCCAGCAGTTTAGAACAGAACTACGAGCAGTACTTC.

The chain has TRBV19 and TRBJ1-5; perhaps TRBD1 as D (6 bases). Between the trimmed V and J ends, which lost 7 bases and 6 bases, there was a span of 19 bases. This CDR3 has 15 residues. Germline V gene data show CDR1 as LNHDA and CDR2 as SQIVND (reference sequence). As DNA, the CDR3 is TGTGCCAGTATAAGTAACAGGGTGATAGGTCAGCCCCAGCATTTT. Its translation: CASISNRVIGQPQHF.

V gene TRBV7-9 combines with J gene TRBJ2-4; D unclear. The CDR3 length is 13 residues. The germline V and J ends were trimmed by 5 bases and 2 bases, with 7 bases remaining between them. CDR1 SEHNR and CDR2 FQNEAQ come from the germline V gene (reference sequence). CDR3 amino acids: CASSPPPKNIQYF. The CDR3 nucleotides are TGTGCCAGCAGCCCTCCCCCCAAAAACATTCAGTACTTC.

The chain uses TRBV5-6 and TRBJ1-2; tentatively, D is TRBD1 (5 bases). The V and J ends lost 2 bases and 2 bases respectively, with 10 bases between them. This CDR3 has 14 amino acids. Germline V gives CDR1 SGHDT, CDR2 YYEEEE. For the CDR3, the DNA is TGTGCCAGCAGCTTCCCCCGGGGGAACTATGGCTACACCTTC. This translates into CASSFPRGNYGYTF.

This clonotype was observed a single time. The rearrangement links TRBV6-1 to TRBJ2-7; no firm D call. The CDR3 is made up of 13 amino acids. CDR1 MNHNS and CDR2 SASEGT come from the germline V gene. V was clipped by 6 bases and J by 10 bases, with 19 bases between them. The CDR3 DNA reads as TGTGCCAGCAGCCCCTATGCCCGGAACCTCCAGTACGTC. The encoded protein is CASSPYARNLQYV.

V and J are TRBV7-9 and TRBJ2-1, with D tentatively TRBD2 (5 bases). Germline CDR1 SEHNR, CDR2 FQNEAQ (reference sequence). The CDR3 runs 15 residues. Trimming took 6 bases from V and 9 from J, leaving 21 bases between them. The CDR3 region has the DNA TGTGCCAGCAGATCAAGGAGGTTCCTTTTTGGTGAGCAGTTCTTC. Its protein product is CASRSRRFLFGEQFF.

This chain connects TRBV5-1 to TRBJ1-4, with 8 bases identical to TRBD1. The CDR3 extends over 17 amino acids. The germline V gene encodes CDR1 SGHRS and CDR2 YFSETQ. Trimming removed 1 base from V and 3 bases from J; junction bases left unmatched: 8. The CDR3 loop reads CASSLSGTGEANEKLFF. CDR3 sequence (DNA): TGCGCCAGCAGCTTGTCCGGGACAGGAGAAGCTAATGAAAAACTGTTTTTT.